The subject of this entry is one T cell receptor beta chain. The antigen remains unidentified. The table came from immunoSEQ multiplex PCR; TCRdb's copy has only in-frame clones and leaves some out. The sample shows some 300,000 clones, around 85% of them seen only once. This entry comes from a study of Ad26.COV2.S vaccination and SARS-CoV-2 variants. Study in general: Donor got 5x10^10 or 1x10^11 viral particles of Ad26.COV2.S.

Study-level findings and limits: Vaccinees and placebo recipients showed similar non-spike TCR breadth. Possible underestimation of total T cell responses by the TCR breadth and depth analyses was noted. Vaccinees displayed broader spike-specific TCR repertoires than placebo recipients.

There are 15 residues in the CDR3. Germline assignment: CDR1 MNHNS and CDR2 SASEGT. J gave up 4 bases and V 1 base, and 4 bases lay outside the gene matches. Documented treatment: roughly 19 received Ad26.COV2.S at low or high dose, single or two shots; several received placebo; per-sample allocation not given. Sampling was performed 63 days after the first vaccine or placebo injection. This rearrangement joins TRBV6-1 to TRBJ2-5; 9 nucleotides align to TRBD2. Sequencing was performed on peripheral blood, taken in a trial of Ad26.COV2.S vaccine versus placebo. The sequence was obtained from a person aged 18-65 years who received the Ad26.COV2.S COVID-19 vaccine or a placebo. For the CDR3, the DNA is TGTGCCAGCAGTGAAGGTAGCGGGGGTTTAGAGACCCAGTACTTC. Translation gives CASSEGSGGLETQYF.